The 19 T cell receptor beta chains reported below all come from one sample, sequenced in a study of shared clonotypes between healthy human individuals. The repertoire was sequenced with immunoSEQ multiplex PCR; TCRdb's copy has only in-frame clones and lacks some. The table has approximately 980,000 clones, around three quarters seen once. The sample consisted of memory CD4+ T cells sorted from blood. Documented subset: CD45RA-negative fraction. Receptors originate from a young man in good health.

This sequence joins TRBV12-5 and TRBJ1-6, with TRBD1 matching 7 bases. Trimming at V came to 0 bases and at J to 5 bases, leaving 7 bases not matched to a gene. CDR1 and CDR2 (germline): LGHNT, FRNRAP. The CDR3 spans 17 residues. The CDR3 nucleotides read TGTGCTAGTGGTTTGGTACTAATAGGGACAGATAATTCACCCCTCCACTTT. This gives the protein CASGLVLIGTDNSPLHF.

CDR3 sequence: CASGLVLGQGTGELFF. The CDR3 DNA reads TGTGCTAGTGGTTTGGTACTAGGACAGGGCACCGGGGAGCTGTTTTTT. This sequence joins TRBV12-5 and TRBJ2-2, with 8 bases lining up with TRBD1. Per the germline V gene, CDR1 is LGHNT and CDR2 is FRNRAP. CDR3 size: 16 residues. V lost 0 bases, J lost 4 bases, and 4 bases stayed unmatched.

This chain links TRBV30 with TRBJ2-2; 10 bases agree with TRBD1. Losses at the gene ends were 8 bases for V and 7 bases for J; bases not matched to a gene: 10. CDR3 length equals 14 residues. Germline assignment: CDR1 GTSNPN and CDR2 SVGIG (reference sequence). The CDR3 sequence: CALDKGQGLGELFF. DNA for the CDR3: TGTGCCCTCGATAAGGGACAGGGGCTCGGGGAGCTGTTTTTT. Full variable domain (missing parts from reference TRBV30 and TRBJ2-2): SQTIHQWPATLVQPVGSPLSLECTVEGTSNPNLYWYRQAAGRGLQLLFYSVGIGQISSEVPQNLSASRPQDRQFILSSKKLLLSDSGFYLCALDKGQGLGELFFGEGSRLTVL.

V usage is TRBV2 and J usage is TRBJ2-7, with 9 positions matching TRBD1. The V gene's germline CDR1 is SNHLY and CDR2 FYNNEI. With V trimmed by 5 bases and J by 7 bases, 9 bases remained unmatched. The CDR3 has 14 residues. The CDR3 nucleotides read TGTGCCAGCAGTCCGTCCGGGGACAGGGTGGAGCAGTACTTC. This codes for CASSPSGDRVEQYF.

The chain employs TRBV18 and TRBJ2-5, with unresolved D. CDR1 and CDR2 from the germline V gene are KGHSH and LQKENI. V gave up 4 bases and J gave up 5 bases, with 14 bases separating them. CDR3 length equals 14 residues. Here the CDR3 reads CASSLNQAGETQYF. In DNA, the CDR3 is TGTGCCAGCTCACTAAACCAGGCCGGGGAGACCCAGTACTTC.

The chain links TRBV7-2 to TRBJ1-2; the D is unclear. Germline-derived CDR1 and CDR2 are SGHTA and FQGNSA. The CDR3 has 14 residues. Trimming left V 3 bases short and J 2 bases short, with 10 bases between. The CDR3 here is CASSFRALNYGYTF. The CDR3 region has the DNA TGTGCCAGCAGCTTTAGGGCCCTGAACTATGGCTACACCTTC.

The chain uses TRBV19 and TRBJ2-4, with D possibly being TRBD1 or TRBD2 (5 bases each). Germline-derived CDR1 and CDR2 are LNHDA and SQIVND (reference sequence). The ends were cut back, 6 bases at V and 8 bases at J, with 17 bases in the middle. The CDR3 contains 14 residues. CDR3 in DNA: TGTGCCAGTAGCCTCCGGGATGGGGCGGACATTCAGTACTTC. This encodes CASSLRDGADIQYF.

The chain couples TRBV7-9 to TRBJ2-1; TRBD2 might be the D (5 bases). V dropped 5 bases and J dropped 5 bases, with 19 bases sitting between them. Germline CDR1 SEHNR, CDR2 FQNEAQ (reference sequence). This CDR3 has 16 amino acids. The CDR3 DNA is TGTGCCAGCAGCCACGATACGGGAATTTGGGACAATGAGCAGTTCTTC. It yields the protein CASSHDTGIWDNEQFF.

The chain combines TRBV9 with TRBJ2-7, with TRBD1 identical over 9 bases. From germline, CDR1 is SGDLS and CDR2 YYNGEE. After removal of 0 bases from V and 4 bases from J, the junction contained 5 bases not matched to a gene. The CDR3 is 15 amino acids. The CDR3 here is CASSVGGTGLYEQYF. As DNA, the CDR3 is TGTGCCAGCAGCGTAGGCGGGACAGGGCTGTACGAGCAGTACTTC.

The chain carries TRBV27 and TRBJ2-7; maybe TRBD1 (5 bases). The length of the CDR3 is 14 residues. V was clipped by 3 bases and J by 6 bases, with 15 bases between them. Germline loops: CDR1 MNHEY, CDR2 SMNVEV (reference sequence). The CDR3 sequence is CASSFSGWRGEQYF. For the CDR3, the DNA is TGTGCCAGCAGTTTTTCAGGGTGGAGAGGCGAGCAGTACTTC.

This clone showed up many times. The V and J genes are TRBV29-1 and TRBJ1-2, with 8 bases lining up with TRBD1. The CDR3 runs 13 residues. Germline V CDR1 and CDR2: SQVTM, ANQGSEA. V lost 7 bases and J lost 6; bases outside the gene matches: 10. Here the CDR3 DNA reads TGCAGCGGTGTCCAAGGGACAGGAAATGGCTACACCTTC. It translates to CSGVQGTGNGYTF.

This clone was observed a few times. The rearrangement joins TRBV15 to TRBJ2-1; 7 nucleotides align to TRBD1. The CDR3 spans 14 residues. Trimming took 5 bases from V and 5 from J; bases not matched to a gene: 6. Germline V gene sequence: CDR1 LNHNV, CDR2 YYDKDF (reference sequence). The CDR3 here is CATSGWTGHNEQFF. CDR3 DNA: TGTGCCACCAGCGGCTGGACAGGACACAATGAGCAGTTCTTC.

This clone was seen only a few times. The V and J genes are TRBV10-3 and TRBJ2-7; D unresolved. V lost 5 bases to trimming and J lost 6 bases, with 11 bases between them. The germline V gene has CDR1 ENHRY and CDR2 SYGVKD. The CDR3 consists of 12 residues. Written as DNA, the CDR3 is TGTGCCATCAGTTCCAACCGCGGCGAGCAGTACTTC. It codes for CAISSNRGEQYF.

This clone was counted only a few times. The chain is built from TRBV4-1 and TRBJ2-5; possibly TRBD2 for D (6 bases). Germline CDR1 and CDR2: MGHRA and YSYEKL. CDR3 length: 13 amino acids. V lost 4 bases, J lost 5 bases, and 11 bases lay in between. Written as DNA, the CDR3 is TGCGCCAGCAGCCGGGATGGGAGGGAGACCCAGTACTTC. It is translated as CASSRDGRETQYF.

V gene TRBV5-1 combines with J gene TRBJ2-7; D gene ambiguous. Germline V CDR1 and CDR2: SGHRS, YFSETQ. The CDR3 contains 12 residues. The V end was cut by 7 bases, the J end by 3 bases, with 11 bases between. This CDR3 is CASGRADYEQYF. The CDR3 nucleotides are TGCGCCAGCGGTAGGGCCGACTACGAGCAGTACTTC.

This clone showed up just a few times. The V gene is TRBV7-8, the J gene TRBJ1-4; no clear D. Germline CDR1 is SGHVS and CDR2 is FQNEAQ. The CDR3 runs to 13 residues. V lost 5 bases and J lost 7, with 11 bases in between. The CDR3 sequence: CASSLADGEKLFF. CDR3 DNA sequence: TGTGCCAGCAGCCTGGCCGACGGTGAAAAACTGTTTTTT.

V is TRBV18 and J is TRBJ1-4; D ambiguous. This CDR3 region has 13 residues. Per germline, CDR1 KGHSH and CDR2 LQKENI. V lost 4 bases to trimming and J lost 0 bases, with 3 bases between them. CDR3 DNA: TGTGCCAGCTCACGGTCAACTAATGAAAAACTGTTTTTT. Translating it yields CASSRSTNEKLFF.

The chain employs TRBV19 and TRBJ1-2, with D tentatively TRBD1 (5 bases). Trimming left V 5 bases short and J 4 bases short, with 8 bases between. The CDR3 has 12 amino acids. Germline loops: CDR1 LNHDA, CDR2 SQIVND (reference sequence). The CDR3 DNA follows: TGTGCCAGTAGTGAACAGGCCTATGGCTACACCTTC. Its translation: CASSEQAYGYTF.

The V gene is TRBV5-1, the J gene TRBJ2-7, with D uncertain. The CDR3 loop spans 14 amino acids. Germline loops: CDR1 SGHRS, CDR2 YFSETQ. V was clipped by 4 bases and J by 1 base, with 12 bases between them. Here the CDR3 reads CASSPATESYEQYF. DNA for the CDR3: TGCGCCAGCAGCCCCGCGACGGAATCCTACGAGCAGTACTTC. Full variable domain (remainder filled in from reference TRBV5-1 and TRBJ2-7): KAGVTQTPRYLIKTRGQQVTLSCSPISGHRSVSWYQQTPGQGLQFLFEYFSETQRNKGNFPGRFSGRQFSNSRSEMNVSTLELGDSALYLCASSPATESYEQYFGPGTRLTVT.